These 10 T cell receptor beta chains were sequenced from one sample in a study of identical twins. Via MiXCR, TCRdb re-called the 5' RACE reads, giving one row per CDR3 protein. Of some 760,000 distinct CDR3 sequences listed, 18% were seen once; the top ten hold over 10%. The same data also contributed to another study, on T cells expressing NK-cell markers.

The sample was PBMCs. The receptors were sampled from a woman younger than 30 in good health.

This clonotype was seen a few times. V is TRBV6-1 and J is TRBJ2-7; 9 nucleotides line up with TRBD1. The germline V gene encodes CDR1 MNHNS and CDR2 SASEGT. This CDR3 spans 15 amino acids. V trimming: 6 bases; J trimming: 5 bases; junction bases outside the gene matches: 11. The CDR3 region has the DNA TGTGCCAGCAGGGGACAGGGAAGTTCACCCCACGAGCAGTACTTC. Translating it yields CASRGQGSSPHEQYF.

This clonotype was seen only a few times. This chain connects TRBV6-2 or TRBV6-3 to TRBJ1-1; D ambiguous. V dropped 7 bases and J dropped 5 bases, with 20 bases sitting between them. The CDR3 is 15 amino acids. Germline CDR1 and CDR2: MNHEY and SVGEGT. DNA of the CDR3: TGTGCCAGCACCCCCAGGAGGGTTGTCGCTACTGAAGCTTTCTTT. Encoded protein: CASTPRRVVATEAFF.

CDR3 protein: CASSGTVLAKNIQYF. CDR3 bases: TGTGCCAGCAGTGGGACAGTTCTAGCCAAAAACATTCAGTACTTC. The genes are TRBV2 and TRBJ2-4, with D possibly matching TRBD1 (6 bases). Germline values: CDR1 SNHLY, CDR2 FYNNEI. V was cut by 4 bases and J by 0 bases, with 10 bases left in between. CDR3 length: 15 amino acids.

The chain couples TRBV27 to TRBJ2-7; D remains ambiguous. The germline gives CDR1 MNHEY, CDR2 SMNVEV (reference sequence). The V and J ends lost 4 bases and 7 bases respectively, with 8 bases between them. The length of the CDR3 is 11 residues. The CDR3 DNA reads TGTGCCAGCAGTTCCGAGTGGGAGCAGTACTTC. Translating gives CASSSEWEQYF.

This clonotype was detected once. The rearrangement joins TRBV20-1 to TRBJ2-5; 12 bases line up with TRBD2. The CDR3 is 14 amino acids. Germline lookup yields CDR1 DFQATT and CDR2 SNEGSKA (reference sequence). Trimming took 6 bases from V and 7 from J; bases not matched to a gene: 9. CDR3 loop: CSALLAGGLATQYF. CDR3 DNA sequence: TGCAGTGCCCTACTAGCGGGAGGCCTAGCGACCCAGTACTTC.

The chain recombines TRBV18 with TRBJ1-2; tentatively, D is TRBD1 (5 bases). Germline values: CDR1 KGHSH, CDR2 LQKENI. Trimming removed 2 bases at V and 0 bases at J, with 10 bases between. CDR3 length: 15 amino acids. DNA of the CDR3: TGTGCCAGCTCACCAGACGGGGCAGCTAACTATGGCTACACCTTC. The encoded protein is CASSPDGAANYGYTF.

The chain employs TRBV6-2 or TRBV6-3 and TRBJ2-1, with D maybe TRBD2 (6 bases). V was shortened by 2 bases and J by 4 bases, with 9 bases between the two germline ends. Germline V lookup: CDR1 MNHEY, CDR2 SVGEGT. CDR3 size: 14 residues. The DNA of the CDR3 is TGTGCCAGCAGTTACCGGGGGAATTACAATGAGCAGTTCTTC. Translation: CASSYRGNYNEQFF.

This clonotype was seen ten or more times. The V call is TRBV12-3 or TRBV12-4, the J call TRBJ2-1; 8 bases agree with TRBD2. The CDR3 has 15 residues. J was trimmed by 0 bases and V by 6 bases; bases with no gene match: 4. The CDR3: CASSPGGGSYNEQFF. The CDR3 DNA reads TGTGCCAGCAGCCCGGGGGGGGGCTCCTACAATGAGCAGTTCTTC.

CDR3 amino acids: CASSPLEGGGTEAFF. The CDR3 nucleotides are TGTGCCAGCAGCCCGCTTGAGGGGGGAGGCACTGAAGCTTTCTTT. The genes are TRBV7-9 and TRBJ1-1, with a tentative D call TRBD1 (6 bases). Trimming pared 5 bases from V and 4 bases from J, leaving 17 bases between. Germline CDR1 and CDR2: SEHNR and FQNEAQ (reference sequence). CDR3 length: 15 residues.

In its sample, this clonotype was seen a few times. The genes are TRBV10-2 and TRBJ1-4; tentative D call: TRBD1 (5 bases). Germline V gene sequence: CDR1 WSHSY, CDR2 SAAADI. The CDR3 extends over 12 amino acids. Trimming left V 3 bases short and J 10 bases short, with 9 bases between. The CDR3 DNA reads as TGCGCCAGCAGTGATGGGGGAGGAAAACTGTTTTTT. It encodes CASSDGGGKLFF.